The present entry profiles one T cell receptor (beta chain) with its context. Investigators sought sequencing depths of between 1 in 200,000 and 1 in 1 million T cells. Profiling relied on immunoSEQ multiplex PCR, and the TCRdb table lists in-frame clones only, not all of them. This repertoire shows over 45,000 clones, approximately 60% found once; its top ten account for over 20%. This specimen comes from a study of cytotoxic CD8 clonotypes in ibrutinib-treated CLL. Study at large: Among the patients, about a dozen presented as relapsed/refractory and about 16 as treatment-naive; about 17 showed unmutated IGHV. Partial responses numbered roughly 25 and complete responses 2; after a median approximately 70 months, 14 stayed remitted and roughly twelve progressed.

Roughly 2 micrograms of genomic DNA from cryopreserved PBMCs went into TCR beta libraries. Sequenced material: PBMCs, taken after 24 months of ibrutinib treatment. The receptor was derived from a human donor with chronic lymphocytic leukemia.

CDR3 bases: TGCGCCAGCAGCTTTTTGGACGTTAGCACAGATACGCAGTATTTT. This translates into CASSFLDVSTDTQYF. The chain uses TRBV5-1 and TRBJ2-3, with unresolved D. V gave up 2 bases and J gave up 0 bases, with 10 bases separating them. Germline CDR1 and CDR2: SGHRS and YFSETQ. The CDR3 loop spans 15 amino acids.